The 21 T cell receptor beta chains given below trace back to one sample, sequenced in a study of blood T cell repertoires in COVID-19. Generated by immunoSEQ multiplex PCR, the TCRdb table keeps only in-frame clones and is missing some. The sample holds approximately 350,000 clones, around 91% seen once. Sequences were obtained from PBMCs or T cells enriched from blood (not recorded which). These receptors were taken from a man younger than 30 who had recovered from COVID-19.

The chain recombines TRBV7-8 with TRBJ1-2; D gene ambiguous. Germline V CDR1 and CDR2: SGHVS, FQNEAQ. The CDR3 consists of 13 residues. Trimming stripped 2 bases from V and 3 bases from J, with 7 bases between. CDR3 protein: CASSLLGDYGYTF. In DNA, the CDR3 is TGTGCCAGCAGCTTACTGGGAGACTATGGCTACACCTTC.

This clone was observed a handful of times. The genes are TRBV7-3 and TRBJ2-7, with 8 bases fitting TRBD1. V lost 9 bases to trimming and J lost 1 base; unmatched junction nucleotides: 8. Germline CDR1 SGHTA, CDR2 FQGTGA. This CDR3 comprises 14 residues. DNA of the CDR3: TGTGCCAGTTCACCAGGGGGCCAATCCTACGAGCAGTACTTC. It codes for CASSPGGQSYEQYF.

The chain combines TRBV29-1 with TRBJ2-7; 8 positions agree with TRBD1. With 6 bases clipped from V and 0 bases from J, the junction kept 7 bases outside the gene matches. The CDR3 runs to 14 residues. CDR1 and CDR2 (germline): SQVTM, ANQGSEA. CDR3 region: CSVGRQGSSYEQYF. CDR3 nucleotide sequence: TGCAGCGTCGGTAGACAGGGGTCCTCCTACGAGCAGTACTTC.

In its sample, this clone was seen a few times. The chain links TRBV7-2 to TRBJ1-4; D may be TRBD1 (6 bases). Germline lookup yields CDR1 SGHTA and CDR2 FQGNSA. The CDR3 runs to 14 residues. V was pared by 5 bases and J by 7 bases, with 14 bases between. The CDR3 reads CASSPQGFTEKLFF. The CDR3 coding sequence is TGTGCCAGCAGCCCTCAGGGGTTTACTGAAAAACTGTTTTTT.

V gene TRBV2 combines with J gene TRBJ1-1; 8 positions match TRBD1. Trimming took 8 bases from V and 5 from J; bases not matched to a gene: 10. CDR1 and CDR2 from the germline V gene are SNHLY and FYNNEI. This CDR3 is built from 14 residues. Here the CDR3 reads CASQRTTGGTEAFF. CDR3 nucleotide sequence: TGTGCCAGCCAGAGAACAACAGGGGGGACTGAAGCTTTCTTT.

The CDR3 sequence: CASCPASGGNNEQFF. In DNA form, the CDR3 reads TGTGCCAGCTGCCCCGCTAGCGGGGGAAACAATGAGCAGTTCTTC. This chain uses TRBV18 with TRBJ2-1; 10 bases line up with TRBD2. The V and J ends lost 7 bases and 5 bases, in that order; junction bases with no gene match: 8. The CDR3 spans 15 residues. Germline CDR1 reads KGHSH; CDR2 reads LQKENI.

The rearrangement links TRBV9 to TRBJ2-3; D call uncertain. Germline assignment: CDR1 SGDLS and CDR2 YYNGEE. The V gene lost 4 bases and the J gene lost 4 bases, with 10 bases spanning the gap. This CDR3 has 13 residues. For the CDR3, the DNA is TGTGCCAGCAGCACGAGAGGAGCAGATACGCAGTATTTT. Amino acids: CASSTRGADTQYF.

The chain is built from TRBV6-5 and TRBJ2-7; tentatively, D is TRBD2 (6 bases). The CDR3 runs to 15 residues. Germline V CDR1 and CDR2: MNHEY, SVGAGI. The V end was cut by 0 bases, the J end by 2 bases, with 11 bases between. CDR3: CASSYSLRDTYEQYF. The CDR3 nucleotides read TGTGCCAGCAGTTACTCTTTGCGGGATACCTACGAGCAGTACTTC.

The chain is built from TRBV7-9 and TRBJ2-1; TRBD2 matches 11 bases. Germline V lookup: CDR1 SEHNR, CDR2 FQNEAQ (reference sequence). V shed 5 bases and J 8 bases; nucleotides not matched to a gene: 11. CDR3 length: 16 amino acids. The CDR3 DNA follows: TGTGCCAGCAGCCCCGGGATTGGGACTAGCGGCGATGAGCAGTTCTTC. It is translated as CASSPGIGTSGDEQFF.

The rearrangement joins TRBV5-1 to TRBJ1-3, with D possibly matching TRBD1 (6 bases). V was pared by 3 bases and J by 4 bases, with 8 bases between. The CDR3 totals 13 residues. Germline V gives CDR1 SGHRS, CDR2 YFSETQ. This chain's CDR3 is CASSSDRGNTIYF. CDR3 DNA: TGCGCCAGCAGCTCCGACAGGGGAAACACCATATATTTT.

This rearrangement joins TRBV21-1 to TRBJ2-1; the table's D call, TRBD2, was not checked against the DNA. TRBV21-1 counts as a pseudogene. CDR3 size: 13 residues. CDR3 sequence: CASSKVEPDEQFF. The CDR3 DNA reads TGTGCCAGCAGCAAAGTAGAACCCGATGAGCAGTTCTTC.

The rearrangement joins TRBV14 to TRBJ1-6; 7 bases are shared with TRBD1. V lost 1 base, J lost 5 bases, and 2 bases stayed unmatched. The germline gives CDR1 SGHDN, CDR2 FVKESK. The CDR3 length is 15 residues. CDR3: CASSQVGQDNSPLHF. CDR3 nucleotides: TGTGCCAGCAGCCAAGTCGGACAGGATAATTCACCCCTCCACTTT.

This clone was observed once. This chain uses TRBV7-9 with TRBJ1-6; D perhaps matches TRBD1 (5 bases). V gave up 3 bases and J gave up 10 bases, with 19 bases separating them. The germline V gene encodes CDR1 SEHNR and CDR2 FQNEAQ (reference sequence). The CDR3 covers 16 residues. The CDR3 coding sequence is TGTGCCAGCAGCTTCACGCCGGGCAGGGTCGGCTCACCCCTCCACTTT. This gives the protein CASSFTPGRVGSPLHF.

CDR3 DNA sequence: TGCGCCAGCAGCTTGACAGGGAAATCCACCGGGGAGCTGTTTTTT. It yields the protein CASSLTGKSTGELFF. The genes are TRBV5-1 and TRBJ2-2, with D perhaps matching TRBD1 (6 bases). The CDR3 sequence is 15 residues long. Trimming stripped 1 base from V and 4 bases from J, with 11 bases between. Germline CDR1 and CDR2: SGHRS and YFSETQ.

This clone is a singleton in its sample. The chain's CDR3 is CASSSPAGSPNEQFF. CDR3 nucleotide sequence: TGTGCCAGCAGTTCCCCGGCAGGGTCTCCCAATGAGCAGTTCTTC. This chain links TRBV6-5 with TRBJ2-1, with D perhaps TRBD1 (5 bases). Germline V gene lookup returns CDR1 MNHEY and CDR2 SVGAGI. CDR3 length: 15 amino acids. V dropped 4 bases and J dropped 6 bases, with 16 bases sitting between them.

V gene TRBV6-1 combines with J gene TRBJ2-2; D is possibly TRBD2 (5 bases). V lost 0 bases, J lost 5 bases, and 10 bases lay in between. The CDR3 is 15 residues long. Germline V lookup: CDR1 MNHNS, CDR2 SASEGT. The CDR3 loop reads CASSEARAGTGELFF. The CDR3 DNA follows: TGTGCCAGCAGTGAAGCGAGGGCCGGAACCGGGGAGCTGTTTTTT.

The chain is built from TRBV19 and TRBJ1-2; TRBD1 might be the D (5 bases). Germline V gene sequence: CDR1 LNHDA, CDR2 SQIVND (reference sequence). This CDR3 is built from 16 residues. Trimming removed 1 base from V and 6 bases from J, with 18 bases in between. CDR3 in DNA: TGTGCCAGTAGTATAGGAAGGGGCCTTAAATGGGATGGCTACACCTTC. Translating gives CASSIGRGLKWDGYTF. Based on the CDR3 plus reference TRBV19 and TRBJ1-2, the full variable domain is DGGITQSPKYLFRKEGQNVTLSCEQNLNHDAMYWYRQDPGQGLRLIYYSQIVNDFQKGDIAEGYSVSREKKESFPLTVTSAQKNPTAFYLCASSIGRGLKWDGYTFGSGTRLTVV.

This chain uses TRBV28 with TRBJ1-4; 8 nucleotides match TRBD1. This CDR3 has 14 amino acids. Unmatched junction bases numbered 7, after V lost 5 bases and J lost 8 bases. Germline V CDR1 and CDR2: MDHEN, SYDVKM. CDR3 region: CASSPGDRREKLFF. The CDR3, as DNA: TGTGCCAGCAGTCCAGGGGACAGGAGGGAAAAACTGTTTTTT.

This chain's CDR3 is CASSSKLDRVTDTQYF. The CDR3 nucleotides are TGTGCCAGCAGCTCCAAACTTGACAGAGTCACAGATACGCAGTATTTT. The chain recombines TRBV11-2 with TRBJ2-3, with D possibly matching TRBD1 (5 bases). Germline V gene lookup returns CDR1 SGHAT and CDR2 FQNNGV. The CDR3 sequence is 16 residues long. Trimming cost V 4 bases and J 2 bases, with 16 bases left between them.

The J gene is TRBJ1-5, the V gene TRBV20-1, with D perhaps TRBD1 (5 bases). Germline loops: CDR1 DFQATT, CDR2 SNEGSKA (reference sequence). V was trimmed by 3 bases and J by 1 base, leaving 13 bases between them. The CDR3 length is 15 residues. The CDR3 region has the DNA TGCAGTGCTAGTAGGAATGGGGGGAGCAATCAGCCCCAGCATTTT. As protein: CSASRNGGSNQPQHF.

The chain carries TRBV19 and TRBJ1-1; D may be TRBD1 (5 bases). Trimming shortened V by 5 bases and J by 5 bases, and 15 bases separated the two germline ends. This CDR3 region has 14 residues. CDR1 is LNHDA and CDR2 is SQIVND in the germline V gene (reference sequence). Here the CDR3 DNA reads TGTGCCAGTAGTCTCAAGGGGAGGGGAACTGAAGCTTTCTTT. Translated: CASSLKGRGTEAFF.